This T cell receptor beta chain emerged from a study of patients and donors after allogeneic stem cell transplantation. The CDR3 has 13 residues. From germline, CDR1 is SGHRS and CDR2 YFSETQ. V was trimmed by 2 bases and J by 6 bases, leaving 11 bases between them. TCRdb re-called the RT-PCR reads through MiXCR, storing one row per CDR3 protein. The table includes around 29,000 distinct CDR3 sequences, roughly a third detected once. The sequencing input was blood, either unsorted or a sorted T cell fraction (not recorded which). The clonotype was recovered from a human donor who was either an allogeneic HSCT recipient or a stem cell or donor lymphocyte infusion donor (not recorded which). It is not recorded whose cells these are; they may come from a transplant donor. The chain carries TRBV5-1 and TRBJ1-2; TRBD1 might be the D (5 bases). CDR3: CASSFGGRDGYTF. CDR3 sequence (DNA): TGCGCCAGCAGCTTCGGGGGAAGAGATGGCTACACCTTC.